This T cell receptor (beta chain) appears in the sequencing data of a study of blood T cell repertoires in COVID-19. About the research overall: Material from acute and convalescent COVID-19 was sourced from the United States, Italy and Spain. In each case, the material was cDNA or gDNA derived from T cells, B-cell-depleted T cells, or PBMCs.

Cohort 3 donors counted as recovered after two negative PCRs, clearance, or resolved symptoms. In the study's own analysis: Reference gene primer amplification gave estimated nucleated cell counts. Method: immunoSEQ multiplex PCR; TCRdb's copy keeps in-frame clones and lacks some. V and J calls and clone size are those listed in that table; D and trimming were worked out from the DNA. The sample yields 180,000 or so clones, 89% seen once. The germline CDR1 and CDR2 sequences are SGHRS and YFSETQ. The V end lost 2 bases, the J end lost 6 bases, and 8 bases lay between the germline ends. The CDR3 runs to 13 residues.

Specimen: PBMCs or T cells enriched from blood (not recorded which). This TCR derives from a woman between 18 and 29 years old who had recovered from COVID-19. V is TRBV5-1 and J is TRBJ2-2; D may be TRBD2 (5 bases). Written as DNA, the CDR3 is TGCGCCAGCAGCTTTCTAGCTCCCGGGGAGCTGTTTTTT. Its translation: CASSFLAPGELFF.